Presented here are 25 T cell receptor beta chains from one specimen sequenced in a study of T cells after posttransplantation cyclophosphamide (TCRdb year 2016). Library method: the immunoSEQ multiplex PCR assay. TCRdb stores this immuneACCESS table with in-frame sequences only. Part of the clones is absent; in the studies checked, under half of the shortfall reflects unresolved V genes, and no reason is known for the rest. Present in this sample are 47,000 or so clones, about 91% of which were seen just once. 3% to 3.5% of the sample rests with the top ten. The specimen was PBMCs. Source of these receptors: a woman between 45 and 65 years old in good health and a related stem cell transplant donor.

The chain links TRBV6-1 to TRBJ2-3, with 8 nucleotides matching TRBD2. This CDR3 has 14 amino acids. Germline CDR1 is MNHNS and CDR2 is SASEGT. With 6 bases clipped from V and 4 bases from J, the junction kept 6 bases outside the gene matches. The CDR3 DNA reads TGTGCCAGCAGAATCGGACTAGCTCCAGATACGCAGTATTTT. Residues: CASRIGLAPDTQYF.

This chain links TRBV19 with TRBJ1-1; D is possibly TRBD1 (5 bases). The germline CDR1 and CDR2 sequences are LNHDA and SQIVND (reference sequence). The CDR3 is 17 residues long. V was pared by 3 bases and J by 3 bases, with 20 bases between. The CDR3 protein is CASSIFRAFAEDTEAFF. CDR3 coding DNA: TGTGCCAGTAGTATTTTCAGGGCCTTTGCTGAGGACACTGAAGCTTTCTTT.

The chain is built from TRBV5-4 and TRBJ2-7; weak D call: TRBD2 (7 bases). V was shortened by 7 bases and J by 3 bases, with 11 bases between the two germline ends. CDR3 length: 12 amino acids. Germline lookup yields CDR1 SGHNT and CDR2 YYREEE (reference sequence). CDR3 protein: CASSRGGYEQYF. The DNA of the CDR3 is TGTGCCAGCTCGAGGGGGGGCTACGAGCAGTACTTC.

The rearrangement uses TRBV25-1 and TRBJ2-7, with D tentatively TRBD1 (6 bases). V shed 3 bases and J shed 3 bases, with 18 bases lying between them. The germline V gene encodes CDR1 MGHDK and CDR2 SYGVNS. The CDR3 loop spans 16 amino acids. The CDR3 loop reads CASSDPLGTSHYEQYF. DNA of the CDR3: TGTGCCAGCAGTGACCCTCTTGGGACAAGTCACTACGAGCAGTACTTC.

The sample holds one count of this clone. The V call is TRBV5-1, the J call TRBJ1-1; tentative D call: TRBD1 (5 bases). The germline CDR1 and CDR2 sequences are SGHRS and YFSETQ. Trimming shortened V by 3 bases and J by 0 bases, and 12 bases separated the two germline ends. The length of the CDR3 is 15 residues. In DNA, the CDR3 is TGCGCCAGCAGCTCGCTTGGACAATTGAACACTGAAGCTTTCTTT. Its translation is CASSSLGQLNTEAFF.

This chain links TRBV25-1 with TRBJ2-2; D may be TRBD2 (7 bases). V dropped 6 bases and J dropped 7 bases, with 15 bases sitting between them. The CDR3 is made up of 14 amino acids. Germline V gives CDR1 MGHDK, CDR2 SYGVNS. The CDR3 spells CASSSKGGDGELFF. CDR3 nucleotide sequence: TGTGCCAGCAGCTCGAAGGGGGGGGACGGGGAGCTGTTTTTT.

The rearrangement joins TRBV6-5 to TRBJ1-2; D perhaps matches TRBD1 (5 bases). The CDR3 contains 13 residues. Germline V gives CDR1 MNHEY, CDR2 SVGAGI. V was shortened by 6 bases and J by 1 base, with 9 bases between the two germline ends. Here the CDR3 DNA reads TGTGCCAGCAGCCGACAGCTTAACTATGGCTACACCTTC. It yields the protein CASSRQLNYGYTF.

DNA for the CDR3: TGTGCCAGCAGCCCACAGATTGAAGCTTTCTTT. This translates into CASSPQIEAFF. The chain uses TRBV7-9 and TRBJ1-1, with D hard to call. Germline V lookup: CDR1 SEHNR, CDR2 FQNEAQ (reference sequence). V was trimmed by 5 bases and J by 7 bases, leaving 8 bases between them. This CDR3 has 11 amino acids.

The gene calls are TRBV7-9 and TRBJ1-1; 7 bases line up with TRBD1. The junction had 18 bases not matched to a gene; V was cut back by 4 bases and J by 10 bases. Germline V gene data show CDR1 as SEHNR and CDR2 as FQNEAQ (reference sequence). The CDR3 runs 16 residues. CDR3 in amino acids: CASSSGGTGEVMRAFF. The CDR3 nucleotides are TGTGCCAGCAGCTCTGGTGGCACAGGGGAAGTCATGCGAGCTTTCTTT.

This clone was recorded a few times. The V gene is TRBV10-3, the J gene TRBJ1-1, with D possibly being TRBD1 (5 bases). The CDR3 loop spans 13 amino acids. With 7 bases removed from V and 5 bases from J, the gap between germline ends came to 14 bases. In germline, CDR1 is ENHRY, CDR2 SYGVKD. The CDR3 nucleotides read TGTGCCATCAAGCCGAACCAGGGAACTGAAGCTTTCTTT. This codes for CAIKPNQGTEAFF.

The rearrangement joins TRBV7-9 to TRBJ1-3; 7 bases are shared with TRBD1. CDR3 length: 18 residues. V lost 4 bases, J lost 0 bases, and 12 bases stayed unmatched. The germline CDR1 and CDR2 sequences are SEHNR and FQNEAQ (reference sequence). The CDR3 bases are TGTGCCAGCAGCTCTCCCCCCGTGGGACAGCTCTCTGGAAACACCATATATTTT. Translated, it gives CASSSPPVGQLSGNTIYF.

V usage is TRBV19 and J usage is TRBJ2-3; the D is unclear. CDR3 length: 12 residues. V gave up 9 bases and J gave up 0 bases, with 7 bases separating them. The germline CDR1 and CDR2 sequences are LNHDA and SQIVND (reference sequence). CDR3 nucleotides: TGTGCCAGCTCACTTAGCACAGATACGCAGTATTTT. Translation gives CASSLSTDTQYF.

The V gene is TRBV25-1, the J gene TRBJ2-7; 7 nucleotides line up with TRBD2. The CDR3 length is 14 residues. V lost 3 bases and J lost 4; bases outside the gene matches: 6. The germline V gene encodes CDR1 MGHDK and CDR2 SYGVNS. In DNA form, the CDR3 reads TGTGCCAGCAGTGACGAGCGGGATACTTACGAGCAGTACTTC. Its translation: CASSDERDTYEQYF.

The chain employs TRBV5-1 and TRBJ1-5, with D possibly being TRBD1 (5 bases). Trimming took off 4 bases at V and 2 bases at J, with 13 bases between the two ends. CDR1 is SGHRS and CDR2 is YFSETQ in the germline V gene. The CDR3 length is 15 residues. CDR3 sequence reads: CASSLTGAGNQPQHF. CDR3 coding DNA: TGCGCCAGCAGCCTAACAGGTGCGGGCAATCAGCCCCAGCATTTT. Full variable domain (outside the CDR3, taken from reference TRBV5-1 and TRBJ1-5): KAGVTQTPRYLIKTRGQQVTLSCSPISGHRSVSWYQQTPGQGLQFLFEYFSETQRNKGNFPGRFSGRQFSNSRSEMNVSTLELGDSALYLCASSLTGAGNQPQHFGDGTRLSIL.

This rearrangement joins TRBV4-1 to TRBJ1-5; 8 nucleotides line up with TRBD1. The germline V gene encodes CDR1 MGHRA and CDR2 YSYEKL. The CDR3 runs 15 residues. V trimming: 2 bases; J trimming: 2 bases; junction bases outside the gene matches: 2. Here the CDR3 reads CASSQLQGGNQPQHF. For the CDR3, the DNA is TGCGCCAGCAGCCAACTACAGGGGGGCAATCAGCCCCAGCATTTT.

The chain has TRBV5-1 and TRBJ2-7; D remains ambiguous. Trimming took off 3 bases at V and 2 bases at J, with 9 bases between the two ends. The CDR3 contains 13 residues. Per the germline V gene, CDR1 is SGHRS and CDR2 is YFSETQ. CDR3 nucleotides: TGCGCCAGCAGCTCAACAGTTACCTACGAGCAGTACTTC. Translation: CASSSTVTYEQYF. Together with reference TRBV5-1 and TRBJ2-7, the CDR3 gives the full variable domain: KAGVTQTPRYLIKTRGQQVTLSCSPISGHRSVSWYQQTPGQGLQFLFEYFSETQRNKGNFPGRFSGRQFSNSRSEMNVSTLELGDSALYLCASSSTVTYEQYFGPGTRLTVT.

The chain employs TRBV6-1 and TRBJ1-6; no clear D gene. Looked up from germline, CDR1 is MNHNS and CDR2 is SASEGT. This CDR3 contains 15 residues. The ends were cut back, 4 bases at V and 8 bases at J, with 15 bases in the middle. CDR3 region: CASSASSKVDSPLHF. The CDR3 DNA follows: TGTGCCAGCAGTGCTAGCTCAAAGGTGGATTCACCCCTCCACTTT.

The V gene is TRBV6-1, the J gene TRBJ1-3; 8 positions agree with TRBD1. Germline trimming cut 8 bases from V and 4 bases from J; bases unmatched to any gene: 7. The V gene's germline CDR1 is MNHNS and CDR2 SASEGT. The CDR3 extends over 14 amino acids. The CDR3 DNA follows: TGTGCCAGCTGGACAGGGACCTGGGGAAACACCATATATTTT. Protein: CASWTGTWGNTIYF.

The rearrangement uses TRBV11-2 and TRBJ2-5; 7 nucleotides line up with TRBD1. There are 15 residues in the CDR3. Trimming took 1 base from V and 5 from J; bases not matched to a gene: 7. The germline V gene has CDR1 SGHAT and CDR2 FQNNGV. CDR3 region: CASSLVGGAGETQYF. CDR3 nucleotide sequence: TGTGCCAGCAGCTTAGTAGGGGGCGCCGGGGAGACCCAGTACTTC. Together with reference TRBV11-2 and TRBJ2-5, the CDR3 gives the full variable domain: EAGVAQSPRYKIIEKRQSVAFWCNPISGHATLYWYQQILGQGPKLLIQFQNNGVVDDSQLPKDRFSAERLKGVDSTLKIQPAKLEDSAVYLCASSLVGGAGETQYFGPGTRLLVL.

This rearrangement joins TRBV5-1 to TRBJ1-6; 9 positions agree with TRBD1. Germline CDR1 is SGHRS and CDR2 is YFSETQ. V shed 5 bases, J shed 1 base, and the junction held 4 bases outside the gene matches. The CDR3 extends over 16 amino acids. Here the CDR3 DNA reads TGCGCCAGCAGTCCCGGACAGGGGTCCTATAATTCACCCCTCCACTTT. This sequence encodes CASSPGQGSYNSPLHF. The variable domain in full, completed from reference TRBV5-1 and TRBJ1-6, reads KAGVTQTPRYLIKTRGQQVTLSCSPISGHRSVSWYQQTPGQGLQFLFEYFSETQRNKGNFPGRFSGRQFSNSRSEMNVSTLELGDSALYLCASSPGQGSYNSPLHFGNGTRLTVT.

This chain connects TRBV19 to TRBJ2-3, with TRBD1 matching 7 bases. The CDR3 consists of 14 residues. V trimming: 6 bases; J trimming: 2 bases; junction bases outside the gene matches: 5. Looked up from germline, CDR1 is LNHDA and CDR2 is SQIVND (reference sequence). The CDR3 protein is CASSLGQLTDTQYF. The CDR3 region has the DNA TGTGCCAGTAGCCTGGGACAGCTCACAGATACGCAGTATTTT.

This chain joins TRBV2 and TRBJ2-1, with TRBD2 matching 12 bases. The V and J ends lost 6 bases and 5 bases, in that order; junction bases with no gene match: 11. This CDR3 is 17 amino acids long. Germline CDR1 and CDR2: SNHLY and FYNNEI. CDR3 DNA sequence: TGTGCCAGCAGCTCTATTACTAGCGGGGGGATAAACAATGAGCAGTTCTTC. Its translation is CASSSITSGGINNEQFF.

V gene TRBV6-5 combines with J gene TRBJ1-1; 7 bases are a match to TRBD1. Germline trimming cut 4 bases from V and 5 bases from J; bases unmatched to any gene: 7. Germline V gene lookup returns CDR1 MNHEY and CDR2 SVGAGI. The CDR3 is 14 amino acids. The CDR3 region is CASSWIGGSTEAFF. DNA of the CDR3: TGTGCCAGCAGTTGGATAGGGGGCAGTACTGAAGCTTTCTTT.

The rearrangement uses TRBV5-4 and TRBJ1-1, with TRBD1 identical over 10 bases. V lost 5 bases, J lost 5 bases, and 12 bases stayed unmatched. Looked up from germline, CDR1 is SGHNT and CDR2 is YYREEE (reference sequence). The CDR3 extends over 16 amino acids. CDR3 DNA sequence: TGTGCCAGCAGTAGAGGGGGACAGGGGTTAATTACTGAAGCTTTCTTT. This encodes CASSRGGQGLITEAFF.

V usage is TRBV28 and J usage is TRBJ2-1, with 11 positions matching TRBD2. CDR1 is MDHEN and CDR2 is SYDVKM in the germline V gene. V lost 3 bases and J lost 4; bases outside the gene matches: 2. CDR3 size: 15 residues. CDR3 bases: TGTGCCAGCAGTTTCCGGACTAGCGGGTACAATGAGCAGTTCTTC. It yields the protein CASSFRTSGYNEQFF. The variable domain in full, with the rest retrieved from reference TRBV28 and TRBJ2-1, is DVKVTQSSRYLVKRTGEKVFLECVQDMDHENMFWYRQDPGLGLRLIYFSYDVKMKEKGDIPEGYSVSREKKERFSLILESASTNQTSMYLCASSFRTSGYNEQFFGPGTRLTVL.